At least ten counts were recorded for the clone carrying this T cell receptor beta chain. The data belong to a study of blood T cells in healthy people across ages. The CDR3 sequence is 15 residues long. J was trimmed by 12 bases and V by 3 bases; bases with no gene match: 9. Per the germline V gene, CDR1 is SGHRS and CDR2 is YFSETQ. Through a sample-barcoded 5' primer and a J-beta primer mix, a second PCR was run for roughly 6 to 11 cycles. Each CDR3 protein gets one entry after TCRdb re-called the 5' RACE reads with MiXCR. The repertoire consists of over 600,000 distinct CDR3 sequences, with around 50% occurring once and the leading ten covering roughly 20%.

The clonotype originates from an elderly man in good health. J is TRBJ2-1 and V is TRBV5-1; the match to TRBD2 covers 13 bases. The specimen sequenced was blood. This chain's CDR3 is CASSWTSGSTLGQFF. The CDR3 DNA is TGCGCCAGCAGCTGGACTAGCGGGAGCACTTTGGGGCAGTTCTTC.